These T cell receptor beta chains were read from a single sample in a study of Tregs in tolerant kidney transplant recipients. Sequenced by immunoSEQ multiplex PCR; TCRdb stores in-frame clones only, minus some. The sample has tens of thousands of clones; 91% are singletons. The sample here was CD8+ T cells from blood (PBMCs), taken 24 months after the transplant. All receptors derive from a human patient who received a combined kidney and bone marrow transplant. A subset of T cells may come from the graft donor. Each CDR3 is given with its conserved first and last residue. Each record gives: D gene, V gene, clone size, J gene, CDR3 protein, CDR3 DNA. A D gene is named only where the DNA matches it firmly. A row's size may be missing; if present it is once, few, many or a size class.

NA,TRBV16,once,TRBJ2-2,CASSQYTANTGELFF,TGTGCCAGCAGCCAATATACAGCGAACACCGGGGAGCTGTTTTTT
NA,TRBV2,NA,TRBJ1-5,CASSEAGTRQPQHF,TGTGCCAGCAGTGAAGCGGGCACAAGGCAGCCCCAGCATTTT
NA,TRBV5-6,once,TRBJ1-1,CASSLAWGGATEAFF,TGTGCCAGCAGCTTGGCTTGGGGGGGAGCGACTGAAGCTTTCTTT
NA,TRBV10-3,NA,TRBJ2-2,CAIGGGPLENTGELFF,TGTGCCATCGGGGGCGGGCCCCTCGAGAACACCGGGGAGCTGTTTTTT
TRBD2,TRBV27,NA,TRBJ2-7,CASSRTSGTTYEQYF,TGTGCCAGCAGTCGGACTAGCGGGACGACCTACGAGCAGTACTTC
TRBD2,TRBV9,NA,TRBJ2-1,CASSVRLAGINEQFF,TGTGCCAGCAGCGTAAGACTAGCGGGTATCAATGAGCAGTTCTTC
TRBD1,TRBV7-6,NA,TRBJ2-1,CASSKGTGPYNEQFF,TGTGCCAGCAGCAAAGGGACAGGCCCCTACAATGAGCAGTTCTTC
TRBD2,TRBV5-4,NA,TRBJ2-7,CASSLLGGGEQYF,TGTGCCAGCAGCTTGTTGGGGGGGGGCGAGCAGTACTTC
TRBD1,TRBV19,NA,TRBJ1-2,CAIQATETGFGYTF,TGTGCCATCCAGGCCACCGAGACAGGGTTTGGCTACACCTTC
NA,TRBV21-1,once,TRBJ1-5,CASSKAQQGPYSNQPQHF,TGTGCCAGCAGCAAAGCGCAGCAGGGCCCGTATAGCAATCAGCCCCAGCATTTT
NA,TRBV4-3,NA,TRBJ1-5,CASSQDYGDIYQPQHF,TGCGCCAGCAGCCAAGATTACGGGGACATCTATCAGCCCCAGCATTTT
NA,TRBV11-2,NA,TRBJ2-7,CASSTPTGGSSYEQYF,TGTGCCAGCAGCACCCCCACAGGTGGTAGCTCCTACGAGCAGTACTTC
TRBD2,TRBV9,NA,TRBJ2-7,CASSVDGASGSYEQYF,TGTGCCAGCAGCGTAGACGGGGCTAGCGGGAGTTACGAGCAGTACTTC
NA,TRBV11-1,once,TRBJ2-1,CASSLVRGIDLNEQFF,TGTGCCAGCAGCTTAGTAAGGGGGATAGACCTAAATGAGCAGTTCTTC
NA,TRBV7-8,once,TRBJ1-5,CASSLASQPQHF,TGTGCCAGCAGCTTAGCGAGTCAGCCCCAGCATTTT
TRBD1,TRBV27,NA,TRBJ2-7,CASSPGQAYEQYF,TGTGCCAGCAGTCCAGGACAGGCCTACGAGCAGTACTTC
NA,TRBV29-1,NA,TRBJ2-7,CSVEWRQGLDYEQYF,TGCAGCGTTGAATGGAGACAGGGACTCGACTACGAGCAGTACTTC
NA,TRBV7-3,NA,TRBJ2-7,CASGRDSEGSYEQYF,TGTGCCAGCGGACGGGACTCGGAGGGCTCCTACGAGCAGTACTTC
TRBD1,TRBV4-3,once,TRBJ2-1,CASSQAQTGEESSYNEQFF,TGCGCCAGCAGCCAAGCGCAGACAGGGGAGGAGAGCTCCTACAATGAGCAGTTCTTC
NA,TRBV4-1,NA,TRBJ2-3,CASKTGSDTQYF,TGCGCCAGCAAGACGGGTTCAGATACGCAGTATTTT
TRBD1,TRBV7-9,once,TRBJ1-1,CASDRGRPGEAFF,TGTGCCAGCGACAGGGGCCGCCCTGGGGAAGCTTTCTTT
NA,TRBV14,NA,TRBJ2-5,CASREQGDQETQYF,TGTGCCAGCAGAGAACAGGGAGATCAAGAGACCCAGTACTTC
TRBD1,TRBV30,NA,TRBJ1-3,CAWSGGQGRGPGNTIYF,TGTGCCTGGAGTGGGGGACAGGGCCGGGGGCCTGGAAACACCATATATTTT
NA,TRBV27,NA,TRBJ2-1,CASSPYSPYNEQFF,TGTGCCAGCAGTCCATACAGTCCCTACAATGAGCAGTTCTTC
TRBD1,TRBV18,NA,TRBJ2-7,CASSPRPGTGPKSYEQYF,TGTGCCAGCTCACCGCGTCCCGGGACAGGGCCCAAGTCCTACGAGCAGTACTTC
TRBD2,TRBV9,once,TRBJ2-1,CASSVGTSGNNEQFF,TGTGCCAGCAGCGTGGGGACTAGCGGAAACAATGAGCAGTTCTTC
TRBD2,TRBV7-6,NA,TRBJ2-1,CASSLEVAGGPFPDNEQFF,TGTGCCAGCAGCTTAGAGGTAGCGGGGGGGCCATTCCCCGACAATGAGCAGTTCTTC
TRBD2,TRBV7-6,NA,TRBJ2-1,CASSLVAGGLGAYNEQFF,TGTGCCAGCAGCTTAGTAGCGGGGGGGCTGGGGGCCTACAATGAGCAGTTCTTC
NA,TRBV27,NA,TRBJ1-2,CASSLGGAKGYTF,TGTGCCAGCAGTTTAGGGGGCGCGAAGGGCTACACCTTC
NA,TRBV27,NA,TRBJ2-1,CARPGDDEQFF,TGTGCCAGACCAGGGGACGATGAGCAGTTCTTC
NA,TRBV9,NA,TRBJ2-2,CASSAEFTGELFF,TGTGCCAGCAGCGCGGAGTTCACCGGGGAGCTGTTTTTT
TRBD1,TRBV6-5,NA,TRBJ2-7,CASSAGTDFSYEQYF,TGTGCCAGCAGTGCCGGGACAGATTTTTCCTACGAGCAGTACTTC
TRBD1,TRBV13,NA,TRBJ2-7,CASRITRGPNEQYF,TGTGCCAGCAGAATAACTAGGGGGCCTAATGAGCAGTACTTC
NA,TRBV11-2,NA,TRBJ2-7,CASSLGAYEQYF,TGTGCCAGCAGCTTAGGAGCCTACGAGCAGTACTTC
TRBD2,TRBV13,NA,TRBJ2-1,CASSLGRSAGGPLHNEQFF,TGTGCCAGCAGCTTAGGGAGATCAGCGGGAGGGCCTCTCCACAATGAGCAGTTCTTC
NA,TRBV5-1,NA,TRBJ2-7,CASSYTENFYEQYF,TGCGCCAGCAGCTACACAGAGAATTTCTACGAGCAGTACTTC
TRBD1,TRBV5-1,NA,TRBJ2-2,CASSLPDRGIRELFF,TGCGCCAGCAGCTTACCCGACAGGGGGATCAGGGAGCTGTTTTTT
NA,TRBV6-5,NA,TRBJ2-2,CASSSTGSNTGELFF,TGTGCCAGCAGTTCGACTGGCTCGAACACCGGGGAGCTGTTTTTT
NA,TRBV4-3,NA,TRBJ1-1,CASSQDLGLLAFF,TGCGCCAGCAGCCAAGATTTGGGACTTCTTGCTTTCTTT
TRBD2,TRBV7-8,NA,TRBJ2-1,CASSYGLAGGLYNEQFF,TGTGCCAGCAGCTACGGACTAGCGGGGGGGCTTTACAATGAGCAGTTCTTC
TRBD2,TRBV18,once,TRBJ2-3,CASSPGLAGVTDTQYF,TGTGCCAGCTCACCCGGACTAGCGGGTGTCACAGATACGCAGTATTTT
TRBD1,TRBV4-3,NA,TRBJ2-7,CASSQYRGGSYEQYF,TGCGCCAGCAGCCAGTACAGGGGCGGGTCCTACGAGCAGTACTTC
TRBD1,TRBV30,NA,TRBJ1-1,CAWSVYRGPDTEAFF,TGTGCCTGGAGTGTCTACAGGGGCCCGGACACTGAAGCTTTCTTT